What follows describes a single TCR beta chain. The target antigen is unknown. The method was immunoSEQ multiplex PCR; TCRdb's version includes in-frame clones alone and lacks a portion of them. The table records roughly 150,000 clones, 90% of them present only once. The record originates from a study of T cell responses to AZD1222 COVID-19 vaccine. Broader study findings: Donors were largely white British and mainly female; clonal diversity was possibly underestimated. Spike-specific TCRs gained breadth and depth after people received two AZD1222 doses.

Pooling of second doses given at about 4 or about 12 weeks was done. This clonotype was sampled from an adult who received the AZD1222 COVID-19 vaccine. Material: peripheral blood, obtained 28 days after the second AZD1222 dose.

The CDR3 nucleotides are TGTGCCAGTAGAAAGGACCCCCTAGGCTACACCTTC. It specifies CASRKDPLGYTF. The chain is built from TRBV19 and TRBJ1-2; D ambiguous. Between the trimmed V and J ends, which lost 6 bases and 8 bases, there was a span of 13 bases. Germline CDR1 reads LNHDA; CDR2 reads SQIVND (reference sequence). The CDR3 consists of 12 residues. Full variable domain (missing parts from reference TRBV19 and TRBJ1-2): DGGITQSPKYLFRKEGQNVTLSCEQNLNHDAMYWYRQDPGQGLRLIYYSQIVNDFQKGDIAEGYSVSREKKESFPLTVTSAQKNPTAFYLCASRKDPLGYTFGSGTRLTVV.